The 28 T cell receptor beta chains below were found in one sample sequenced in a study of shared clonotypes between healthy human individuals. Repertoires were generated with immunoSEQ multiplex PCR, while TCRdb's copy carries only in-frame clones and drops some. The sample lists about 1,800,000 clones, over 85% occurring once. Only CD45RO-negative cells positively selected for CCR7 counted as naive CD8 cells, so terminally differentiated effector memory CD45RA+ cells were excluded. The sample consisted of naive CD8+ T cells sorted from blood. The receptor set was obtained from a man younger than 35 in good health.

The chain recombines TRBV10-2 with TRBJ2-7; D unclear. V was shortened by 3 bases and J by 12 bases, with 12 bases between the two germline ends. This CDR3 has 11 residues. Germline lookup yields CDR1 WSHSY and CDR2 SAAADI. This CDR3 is CASSDSYGRYF. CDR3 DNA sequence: TGCGCCAGCAGTGACAGCTATGGGCGGTACTTC.

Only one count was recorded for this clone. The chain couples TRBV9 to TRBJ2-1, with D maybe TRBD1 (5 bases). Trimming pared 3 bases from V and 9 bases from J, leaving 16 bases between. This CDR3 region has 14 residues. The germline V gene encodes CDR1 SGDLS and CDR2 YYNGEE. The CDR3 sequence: CASSEPGVGPEQFF. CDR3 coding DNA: TGTGCCAGCAGCGAGCCAGGAGTGGGGCCTGAGCAGTTCTTC.

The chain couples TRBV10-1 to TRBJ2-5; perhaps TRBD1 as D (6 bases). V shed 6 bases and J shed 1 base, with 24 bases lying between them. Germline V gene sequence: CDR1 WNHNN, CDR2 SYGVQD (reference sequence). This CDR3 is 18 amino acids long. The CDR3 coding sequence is TGCGCCAGCAGGACTGGACAGATGGGGATTCTTTTCCAAGAGACCCAGTACTTC. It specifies CASRTGQMGILFQETQYF.

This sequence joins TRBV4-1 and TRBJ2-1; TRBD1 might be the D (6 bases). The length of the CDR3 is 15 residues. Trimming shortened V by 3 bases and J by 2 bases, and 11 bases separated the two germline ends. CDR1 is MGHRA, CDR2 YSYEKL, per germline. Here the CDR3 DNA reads TGCGCCAGCAGCCACCTACAGGGTACCTACAATGAGCAGTTCTTC. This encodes CASSHLQGTYNEQFF.

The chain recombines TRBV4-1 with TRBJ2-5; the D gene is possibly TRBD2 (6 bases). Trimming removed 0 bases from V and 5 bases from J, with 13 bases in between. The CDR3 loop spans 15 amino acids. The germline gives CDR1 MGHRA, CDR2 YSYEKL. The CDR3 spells CASSQDGSGGETQYF. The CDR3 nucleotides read TGCGCCAGCAGCCAAGATGGATCTGGGGGGGAGACCCAGTACTTC.

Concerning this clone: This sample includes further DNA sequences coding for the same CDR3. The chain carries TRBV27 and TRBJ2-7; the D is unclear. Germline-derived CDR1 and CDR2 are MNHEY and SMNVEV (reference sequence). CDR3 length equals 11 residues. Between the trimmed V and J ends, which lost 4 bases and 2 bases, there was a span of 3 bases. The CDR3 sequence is CASSSPYEQYF. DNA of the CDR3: TGTGCCAGCAGTTCACCCTACGAGCAGTACTTC.

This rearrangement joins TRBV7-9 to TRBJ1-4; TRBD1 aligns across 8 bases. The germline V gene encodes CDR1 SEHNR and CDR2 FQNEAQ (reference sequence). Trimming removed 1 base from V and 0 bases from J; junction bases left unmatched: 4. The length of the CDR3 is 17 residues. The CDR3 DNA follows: TGTGCCAGCAGCTTAGTGGCAGGGGGCGCAACTAATGAAAAACTGTTTTTT. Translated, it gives CASSLVAGGATNEKLFF.

CDR3 in amino acids: CASSPYSGGTDTQYF. CDR3 nucleotide sequence: TGTGCCAGCAGTCCCTATAGCGGGGGAACAGATACGCAGTATTTT. J is TRBJ2-3 and V is TRBV27, with TRBD2 identical over 9 bases. V was clipped by 5 bases and J by 3 bases; unmatched bases: 6. Germline CDR1 reads MNHEY; CDR2 reads SMNVEV (reference sequence). The CDR3 is 15 residues long.

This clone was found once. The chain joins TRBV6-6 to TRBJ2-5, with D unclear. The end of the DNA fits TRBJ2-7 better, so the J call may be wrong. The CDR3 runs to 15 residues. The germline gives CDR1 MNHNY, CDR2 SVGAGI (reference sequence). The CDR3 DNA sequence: TGTGCCAGCGGTACCTTCCGAGACGGTTCCTACGAGCAGTACTTC. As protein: CASGTFRDGSYEQYF.

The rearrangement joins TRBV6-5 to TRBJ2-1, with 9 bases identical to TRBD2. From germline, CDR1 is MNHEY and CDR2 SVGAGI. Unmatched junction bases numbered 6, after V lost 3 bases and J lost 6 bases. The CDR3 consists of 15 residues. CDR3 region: CASSYWAGGGNEQFF. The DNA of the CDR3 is TGTGCCAGCAGTTATTGGGCGGGAGGGGGCAATGAGCAGTTCTTC.

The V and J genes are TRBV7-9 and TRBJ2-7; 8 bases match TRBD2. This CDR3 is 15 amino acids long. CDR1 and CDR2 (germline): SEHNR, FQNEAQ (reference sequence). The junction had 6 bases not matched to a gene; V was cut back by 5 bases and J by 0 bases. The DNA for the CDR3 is TGTGCCAGCAGCCCCCCGGGAGGGATCTCCTACGAGCAGTACTTC. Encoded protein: CASSPPGGISYEQYF.

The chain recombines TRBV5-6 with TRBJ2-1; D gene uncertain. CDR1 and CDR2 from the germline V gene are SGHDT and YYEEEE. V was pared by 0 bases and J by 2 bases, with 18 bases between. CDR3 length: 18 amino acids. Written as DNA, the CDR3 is TGTGCCAGCAGCTTGGAAGAGCATCGGATTTATACCTACAATGAGCAGTTCTTC. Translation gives CASSLEEHRIYTYNEQFF.

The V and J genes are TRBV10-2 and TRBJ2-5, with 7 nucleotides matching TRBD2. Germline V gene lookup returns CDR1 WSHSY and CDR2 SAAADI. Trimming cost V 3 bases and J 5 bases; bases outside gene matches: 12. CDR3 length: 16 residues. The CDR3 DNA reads TGCGCCAGCAGTGAAGGTGGGAGGGGTCTCTTGGAGACCCAGTACTTC. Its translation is CASSEGGRGLLETQYF.

CDR3 amino acids: CASSPMGTNYGYTF. The CDR3 DNA reads TGTGCCAGCAGCCCTATGGGTACTAACTATGGCTACACCTTC. V is TRBV7-9 and J is TRBJ1-2; D ambiguous. Looked up from germline, CDR1 is SEHNR and CDR2 is FQNEAQ (reference sequence). V was cut by 5 bases and J by 0 bases, with 10 bases left in between. The CDR3 is made up of 14 amino acids.

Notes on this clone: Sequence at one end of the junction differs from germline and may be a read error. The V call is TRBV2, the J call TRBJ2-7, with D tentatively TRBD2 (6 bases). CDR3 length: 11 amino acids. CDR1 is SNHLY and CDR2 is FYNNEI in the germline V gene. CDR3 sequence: CASSDGGVQDF. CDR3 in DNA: TGTGCCAGCAGTGATGGAGGGGTACAGGACTTC.

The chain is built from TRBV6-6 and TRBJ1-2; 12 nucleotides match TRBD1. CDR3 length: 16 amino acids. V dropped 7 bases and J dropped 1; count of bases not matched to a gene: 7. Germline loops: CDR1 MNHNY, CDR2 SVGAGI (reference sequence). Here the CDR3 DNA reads TGTGCCAGCACCAAAGGGACAGGGGGCCTTAACTATGGCTACACCTTC. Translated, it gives CASTKGTGGLNYGYTF.

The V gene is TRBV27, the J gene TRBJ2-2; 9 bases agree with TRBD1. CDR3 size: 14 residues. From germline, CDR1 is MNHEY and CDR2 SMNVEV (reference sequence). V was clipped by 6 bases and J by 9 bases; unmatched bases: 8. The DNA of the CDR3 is TGTGCCAGCAGGGGGGGACAGGGATTCCGGGAGCTGTTTTTT. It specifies CASRGGQGFRELFF.

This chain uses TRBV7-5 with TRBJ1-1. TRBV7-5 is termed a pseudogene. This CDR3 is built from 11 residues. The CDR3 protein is CARSLPPEAFF. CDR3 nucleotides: TGTGCCAGAAGCTTACCTCCTGAAGCTTTCTTT.

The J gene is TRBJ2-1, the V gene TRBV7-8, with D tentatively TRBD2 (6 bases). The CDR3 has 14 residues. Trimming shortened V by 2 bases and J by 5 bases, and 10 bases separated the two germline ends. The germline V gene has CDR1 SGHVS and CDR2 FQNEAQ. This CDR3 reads CASSLRRLDNEQFF. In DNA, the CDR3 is TGTGCCAGCAGCTTAAGACGACTAGACAATGAGCAGTTCTTC.

The CDR3 loop reads CASSFLSGSGANVLTF. The CDR3 DNA is TGTGCCAGCAGTTTCCTCTCTGGGTCTGGGGCCAACGTCCTGACTTTC. The chain couples TRBV28 to TRBJ2-6; D is undetermined. Trimming left V 3 bases short and J 1 base short, with 10 bases between. This CDR3 comprises 16 residues. Germline V CDR1 and CDR2: MDHEN, SYDVKM.

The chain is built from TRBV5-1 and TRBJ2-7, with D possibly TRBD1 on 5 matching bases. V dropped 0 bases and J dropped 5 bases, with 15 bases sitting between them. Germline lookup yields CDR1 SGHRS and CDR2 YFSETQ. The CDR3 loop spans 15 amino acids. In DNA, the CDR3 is TGCGCCAGCAGCTTGGCAGGGCGCCTTGGGGACGAGCAGTACTTC. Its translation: CASSLAGRLGDEQYF.

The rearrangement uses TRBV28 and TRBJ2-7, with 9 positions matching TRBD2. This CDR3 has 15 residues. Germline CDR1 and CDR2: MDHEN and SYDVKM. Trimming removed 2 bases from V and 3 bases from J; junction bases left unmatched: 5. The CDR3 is CASSLKGLAHYEQYF. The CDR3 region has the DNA TGTGCCAGCAGTTTAAAGGGACTAGCTCACTACGAGCAGTACTTC.

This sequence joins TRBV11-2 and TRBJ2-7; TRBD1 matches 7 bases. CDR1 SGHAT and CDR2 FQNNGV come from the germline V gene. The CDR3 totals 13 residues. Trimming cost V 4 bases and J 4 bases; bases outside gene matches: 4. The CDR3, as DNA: TGTGCCAGCAGCTGGAACAGGGGTTACGAGCAGTACTTC. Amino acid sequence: CASSWNRGYEQYF.

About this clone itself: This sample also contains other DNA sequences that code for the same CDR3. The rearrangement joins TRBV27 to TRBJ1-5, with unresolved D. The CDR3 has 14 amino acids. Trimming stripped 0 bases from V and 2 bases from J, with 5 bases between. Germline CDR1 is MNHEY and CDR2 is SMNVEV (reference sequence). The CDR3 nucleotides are TGTGCCAGCAGTTTATCGGGTGGCAATCAGCCCCAGCATTTT. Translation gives CASSLSGGNQPQHF.

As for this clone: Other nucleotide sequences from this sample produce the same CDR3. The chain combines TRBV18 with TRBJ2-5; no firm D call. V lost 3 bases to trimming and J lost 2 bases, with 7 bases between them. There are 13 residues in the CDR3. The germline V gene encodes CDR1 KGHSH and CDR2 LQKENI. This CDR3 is CASSPPDQETQYF. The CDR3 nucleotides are TGTGCCAGCTCACCGCCCGATCAAGAGACCCAGTACTTC. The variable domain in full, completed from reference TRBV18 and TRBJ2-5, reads NAGVMQNPRHLVRRRGQEARLRCSPMKGHSHVYWYRQLPEEGLKFMVYLQKENIIDESGMPKERFSAEFPKEGPSILRIQQVVRGDSAAYFCASSPPDQETQYFGPGTRLLVL.

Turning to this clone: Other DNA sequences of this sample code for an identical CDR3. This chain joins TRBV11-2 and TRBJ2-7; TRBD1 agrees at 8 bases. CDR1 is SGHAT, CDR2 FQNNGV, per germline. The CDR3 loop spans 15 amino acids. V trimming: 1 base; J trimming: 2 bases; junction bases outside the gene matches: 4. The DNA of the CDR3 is TGTGCCAGCAGCTTAGGCGCAGGGGGCACCTACGAGCAGTACTTC. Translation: CASSLGAGGTYEQYF.

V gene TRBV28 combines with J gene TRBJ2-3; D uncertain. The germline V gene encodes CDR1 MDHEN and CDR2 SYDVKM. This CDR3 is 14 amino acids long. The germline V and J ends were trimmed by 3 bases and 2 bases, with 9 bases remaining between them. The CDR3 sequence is CASSFSLYTDTQYF. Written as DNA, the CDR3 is TGTGCCAGCAGTTTCTCCTTATACACAGATACGCAGTATTTT.

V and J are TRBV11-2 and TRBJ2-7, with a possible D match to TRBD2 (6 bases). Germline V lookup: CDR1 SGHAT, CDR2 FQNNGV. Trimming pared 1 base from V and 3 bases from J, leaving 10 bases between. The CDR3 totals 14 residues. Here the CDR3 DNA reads TGTGCCAGCAGCTTAGCGGAGGGTCTCTACGAGCAGTACTTC. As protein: CASSLAEGLYEQYF.